At least ten counts were recorded for the clone carrying this TCR beta chain. Its antigen remains unidentified. This sample's time point: sample taken at primary tumor resection. Trimming at V came to 0 bases and at J to 6 bases, leaving 13 bases not matched to a gene. Germline CDR1 reads SQVTM; CDR2 reads ANQGSEA. The CDR3 consists of 17 residues. This record belongs to a study of spatial heterogeneity in lung cancer. TCRdb independently ran MiXCR on the 5' RACE reads; one entry per CDR3 protein. The repertoire holds about 22,000 distinct CDR3 sequences, with over 2.5% as singletons. Study-wide results and caveats: Expanded intratumoral alpha and beta TCR counts tracked tumor mutation counts.

Material: lung tumor tissue, obtained at surgery. This chain uses TRBV29-1 with TRBJ2-2, with 7 nucleotides matching TRBD1. The source of this sequence is a male donor with early-stage non-small cell lung cancer. The CDR3 bases are TGCAGCGTTGAAGACAGGGGGTCTAGCAATGCTCCCGGGGAGCTGTTTTTT. It encodes CSVEDRGSSNAPGELFF.